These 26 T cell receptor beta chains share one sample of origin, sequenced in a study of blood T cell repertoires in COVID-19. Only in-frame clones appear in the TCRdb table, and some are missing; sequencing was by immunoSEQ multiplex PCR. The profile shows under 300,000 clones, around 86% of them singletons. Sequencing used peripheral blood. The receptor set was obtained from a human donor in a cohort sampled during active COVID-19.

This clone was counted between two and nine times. CDR3 coding DNA: TGTGCCAGCTCTCCGACCGGAACAGGGTTGATCACTGAAGCTTTCTTT. It translates to CASSPTGTGLITEAFF. The V and J genes are TRBV18 and TRBJ1-1, with D possibly TRBD1 on 6 matching bases. V lost 6 bases, J lost 4 bases, and 21 bases lay in between. The CDR3 has 16 amino acids. CDR1 is KGHSH, CDR2 LQKENI, per germline.

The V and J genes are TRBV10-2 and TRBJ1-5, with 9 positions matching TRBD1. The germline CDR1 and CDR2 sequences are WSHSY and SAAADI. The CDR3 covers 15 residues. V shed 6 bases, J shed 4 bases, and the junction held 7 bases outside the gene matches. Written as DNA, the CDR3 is TGCGCCAGCAGGGGGGGGACAGGGTTTAATCAGCCCCAGCATTTT. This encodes CASRGGTGFNQPQHF.

CDR3 region: CSVGDSPYEQYF. CDR3 DNA sequence: TGCAGCGTTGGTGACAGTCCCTACGAGCAGTACTTC. This rearrangement joins TRBV29-1 to TRBJ2-7; D might be TRBD1 (5 bases). The CDR3 loop spans 12 amino acids. CDR1 is SQVTM and CDR2 is ANQGSEA in the germline V gene. V was trimmed by 4 bases and J by 2 bases, leaving 9 bases between them.

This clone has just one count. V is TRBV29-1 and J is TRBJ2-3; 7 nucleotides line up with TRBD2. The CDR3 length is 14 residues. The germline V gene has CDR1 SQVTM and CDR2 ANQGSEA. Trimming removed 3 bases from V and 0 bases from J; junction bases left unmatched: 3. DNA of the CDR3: TGCAGCGTTGAGGGGAGGGCTAGCACAGATACGCAGTATTTT. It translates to CSVEGRASTDTQYF.

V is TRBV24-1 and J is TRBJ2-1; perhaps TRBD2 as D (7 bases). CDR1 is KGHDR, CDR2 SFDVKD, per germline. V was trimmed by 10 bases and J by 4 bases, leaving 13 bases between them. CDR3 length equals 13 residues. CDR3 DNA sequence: TGTGCCACTTCGGGGGGCGCATACAATGAGCAGTTCTTC. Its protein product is CATSGGAYNEQFF.

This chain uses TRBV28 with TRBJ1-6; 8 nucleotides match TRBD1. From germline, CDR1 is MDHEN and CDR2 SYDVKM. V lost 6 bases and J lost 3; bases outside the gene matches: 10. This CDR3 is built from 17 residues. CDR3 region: CASRGGIDRGYNSPLHF. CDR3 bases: TGTGCCAGCAGGGGAGGAATCGACAGGGGCTATAATTCACCCCTCCACTTT.

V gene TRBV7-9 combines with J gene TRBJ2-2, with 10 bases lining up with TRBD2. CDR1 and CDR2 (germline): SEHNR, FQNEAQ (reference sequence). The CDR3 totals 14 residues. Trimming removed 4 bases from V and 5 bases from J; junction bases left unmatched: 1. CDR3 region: CASSSSGSTGELFF. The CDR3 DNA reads TGTGCCAGCAGCTCTAGCGGGAGTACCGGGGAGCTGTTTTTT. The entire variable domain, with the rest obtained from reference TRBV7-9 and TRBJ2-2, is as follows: DTGVSQNPRHKITKRGQNVTFRCDPISEHNRLYWYRQTLGQGPEFLTYFQNEAQLEKSRLLSDRFSAERPKGSFSTLEIQRTEQGDSAMYLCASSSSGSTGELFFGEGSRLTVL.

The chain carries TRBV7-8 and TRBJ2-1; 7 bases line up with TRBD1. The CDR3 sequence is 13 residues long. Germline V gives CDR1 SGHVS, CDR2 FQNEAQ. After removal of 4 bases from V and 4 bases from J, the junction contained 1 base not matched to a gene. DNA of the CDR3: TGTGCCAGCAGCTCGGGACAGTACAATGAGCAGTTCTTC. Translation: CASSSGQYNEQFF.

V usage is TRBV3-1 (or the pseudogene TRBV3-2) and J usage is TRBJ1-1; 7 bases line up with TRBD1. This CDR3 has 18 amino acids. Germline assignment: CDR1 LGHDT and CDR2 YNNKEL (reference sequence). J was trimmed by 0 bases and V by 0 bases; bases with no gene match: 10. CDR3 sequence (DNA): TGTGCCAGCAGCCAAGAAAGGGGGCGCGATGTCATGAACACTGAAGCTTTCTTT. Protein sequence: CASSQERGRDVMNTEAFF.

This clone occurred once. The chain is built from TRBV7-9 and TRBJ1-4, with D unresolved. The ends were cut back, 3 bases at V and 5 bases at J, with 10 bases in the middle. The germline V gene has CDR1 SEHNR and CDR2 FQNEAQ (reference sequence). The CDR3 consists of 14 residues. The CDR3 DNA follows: TGTGCCAGCAGCTTCAGCGAGATCAATGAAAAACTGTTTTTT. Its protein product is CASSFSEINEKLFF. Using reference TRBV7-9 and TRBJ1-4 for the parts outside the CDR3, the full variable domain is DTGVSQNPRHKITKRGQNVTFRCDPISEHNRLYWYRQTLGQGPEFLTYFQNEAQLEKSRLLSDRFSAERPKGSFSTLEIQRTEQGDSAMYLCASSFSEINEKLFFGSGTQLSVL.

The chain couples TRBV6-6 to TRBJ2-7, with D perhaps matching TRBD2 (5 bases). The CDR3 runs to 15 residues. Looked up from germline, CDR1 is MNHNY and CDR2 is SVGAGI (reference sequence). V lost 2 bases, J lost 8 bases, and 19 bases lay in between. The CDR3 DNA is TGTGCCAGCAGTTACCTGGCGGGCGTCGATGGAAAGCAGTACTTC. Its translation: CASSYLAGVDGKQYF.

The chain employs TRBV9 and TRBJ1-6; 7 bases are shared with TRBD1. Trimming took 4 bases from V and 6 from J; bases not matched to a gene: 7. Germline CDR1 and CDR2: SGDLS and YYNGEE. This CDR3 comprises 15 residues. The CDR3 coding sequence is TGTGCCAGCAGCTCACGGACAGGTCGTAATTCACCCCTCCACTTT. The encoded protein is CASSSRTGRNSPLHF.

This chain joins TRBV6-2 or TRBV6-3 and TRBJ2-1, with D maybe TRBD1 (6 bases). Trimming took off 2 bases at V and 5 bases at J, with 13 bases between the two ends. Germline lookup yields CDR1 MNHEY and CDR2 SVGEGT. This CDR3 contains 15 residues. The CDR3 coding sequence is TGTGCCAGCAGTTACCCACAGACAGGAAACAATGAGCAGTTCTTC. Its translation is CASSYPQTGNNEQFF.

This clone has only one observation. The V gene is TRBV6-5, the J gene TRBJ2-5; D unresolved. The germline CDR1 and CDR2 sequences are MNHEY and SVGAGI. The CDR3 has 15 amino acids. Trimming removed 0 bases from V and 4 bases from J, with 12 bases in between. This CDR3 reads CASSYSTGGRETQYF. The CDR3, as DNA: TGTGCCAGCAGTTACTCGACGGGTGGCCGAGAGACCCAGTACTTC.

CDR3 bases: TGTGCCAGCAGCCCCCATAGACAGGGACTTGGCACAGATACGCAGTATTTT. Encoded protein: CASSPHRQGLGTDTQYF. V is TRBV11-2 and J is TRBJ2-3; D perhaps matches TRBD1 (7 bases). Germline values: CDR1 SGHAT, CDR2 FQNNGV. CDR3 size: 17 residues. V dropped 5 bases and J dropped 1 base, with 19 bases sitting between them.

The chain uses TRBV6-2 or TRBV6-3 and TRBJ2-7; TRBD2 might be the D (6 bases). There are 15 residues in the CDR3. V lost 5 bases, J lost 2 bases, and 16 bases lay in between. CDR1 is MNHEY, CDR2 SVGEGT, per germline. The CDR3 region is CASSLPASATYEQYF. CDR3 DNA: TGTGCCAGCAGTCTTCCCGCTAGCGCGACCTACGAGCAGTACTTC.

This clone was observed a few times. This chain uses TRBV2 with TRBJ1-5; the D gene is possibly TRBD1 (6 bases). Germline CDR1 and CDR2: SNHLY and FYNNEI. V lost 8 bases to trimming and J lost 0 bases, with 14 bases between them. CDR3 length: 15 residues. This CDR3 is CASSRGGNSNQPQHF. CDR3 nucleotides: TGTGCCAGCTCAAGGGGGGGCAATAGCAATCAGCCCCAGCATTTT.

The CDR3 nucleotides read TGCGCCAGCAGCTCGGACAGAGTAGCGCAGTATTTT. This gives the protein CASSSDRVAQYF. This chain joins TRBV5-1 and TRBJ2-3; weak D call: TRBD1 (6 bases). In germline, CDR1 is SGHRS, CDR2 YFSETQ. Deletions cut 3 bases from V and 10 bases from J, with 12 bases between. There are 12 residues in the CDR3.

Here the CDR3 reads CASRARGRTMEQFF. The CDR3 DNA is TGTGCCAGCAGGGCCAGGGGTAGGACAATGGAGCAGTTCTTC. The chain carries TRBV28 and TRBJ2-1, with D possibly matching TRBD1 (6 bases). Trimming removed 6 bases from V and 10 bases from J, with 19 bases in between. The germline CDR1 and CDR2 sequences are MDHEN and SYDVKM. This CDR3 contains 14 residues.

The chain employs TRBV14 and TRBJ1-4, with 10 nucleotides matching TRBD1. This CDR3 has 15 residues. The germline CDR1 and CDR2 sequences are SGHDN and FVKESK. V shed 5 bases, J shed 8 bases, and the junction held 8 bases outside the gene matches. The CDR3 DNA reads TGTGCCAGCAGCACCTACCGGGACAGGGGAGAAAAACTGTTTTTT. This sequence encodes CASSTYRDRGEKLFF.

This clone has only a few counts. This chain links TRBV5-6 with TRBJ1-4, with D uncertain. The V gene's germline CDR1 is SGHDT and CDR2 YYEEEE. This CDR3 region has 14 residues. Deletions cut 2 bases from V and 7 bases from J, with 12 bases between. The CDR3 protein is CASSLGGAGEKLFF. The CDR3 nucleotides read TGTGCCAGCAGCTTAGGAGGTGCGGGTGAAAAACTGTTTTTT.

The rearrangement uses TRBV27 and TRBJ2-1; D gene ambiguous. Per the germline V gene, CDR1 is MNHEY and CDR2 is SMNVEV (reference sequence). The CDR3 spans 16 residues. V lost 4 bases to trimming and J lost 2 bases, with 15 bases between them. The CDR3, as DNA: TGTGCCAGCAGTTCGATACACCTTCGAACCTACAATGAGCAGTTCTTC. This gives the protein CASSSIHLRTYNEQFF.

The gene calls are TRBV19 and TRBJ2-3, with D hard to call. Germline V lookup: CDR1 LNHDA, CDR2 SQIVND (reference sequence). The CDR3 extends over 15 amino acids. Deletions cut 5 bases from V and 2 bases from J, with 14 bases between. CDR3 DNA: TGTGCCAGTAGTCCAAGACAACTGATCACAGATACGCAGTATTTT. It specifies CASSPRQLITDTQYF.

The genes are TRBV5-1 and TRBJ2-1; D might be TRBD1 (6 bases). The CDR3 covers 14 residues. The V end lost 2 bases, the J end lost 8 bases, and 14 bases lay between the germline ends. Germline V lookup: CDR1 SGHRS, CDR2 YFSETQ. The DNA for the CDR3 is TGCGCCAGCAGCTTTGGTCGGGACATAGATGAGCAGTTCTTC. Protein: CASSFGRDIDEQFF.

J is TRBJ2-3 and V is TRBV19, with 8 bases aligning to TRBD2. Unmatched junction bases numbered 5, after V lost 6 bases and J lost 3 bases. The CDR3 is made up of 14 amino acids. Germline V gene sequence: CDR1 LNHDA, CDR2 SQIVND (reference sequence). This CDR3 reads CASRAGGGTDTQYF. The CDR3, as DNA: TGTGCCAGTAGGGCGGGAGGAGGGACAGATACGCAGTATTTT.

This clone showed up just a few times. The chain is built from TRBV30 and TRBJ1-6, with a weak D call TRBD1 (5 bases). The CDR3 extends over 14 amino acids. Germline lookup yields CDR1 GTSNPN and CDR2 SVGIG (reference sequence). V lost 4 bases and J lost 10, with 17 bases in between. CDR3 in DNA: TGTGCCTGGAAATCGGGGGAATTGAGATCACCCCTCCACTTT. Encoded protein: CAWKSGELRSPLHF.